This TCR beta chain was recovered during a study of Tregs in tolerant kidney transplant recipients. Produced via immunoSEQ multiplex PCR; TCRdb's table is partial and in-frame only. The profile shows under 90,000 clones, 90% to 95% of them singletons. Mixed chimerism was transient after nonmyeloablative marrow transplants from related graft donors. The origin of this receptor is a human patient who received a combined kidney and bone marrow transplant. Some T cells may be provided by the graft donor. This sample comprised CD4+ T cells from blood (PBMCs), obtained 24 months after the transplant.

CDR3 in DNA: TGTGCCAGCAGCTCGGACAACTCCTACGAGCAGTACTTC. Its protein is CASSSDNSYEQYF. This sequence joins TRBV7-2 and TRBJ2-7; possible D gene TRBD1, 5 bases. Germline CDR1 is SGHTA and CDR2 is FQGNSA. Trimming took 4 bases from V and 0 from J, leaving 7 bases between them. This CDR3 is built from 13 residues.